The present T cell receptor beta chain was sequenced within a study of blood T cell repertoires in COVID-19. Looking at the study overall: From the United States, Italy and Spain came samples of acute and convalescent COVID-19. Sample material is recorded as cDNA or gDNA derived from T cells, B-cell-depleted T cells, or PBMCs.

Across about two dozen US areas, participants ranged in age from about 18 to 100 years. Sequencing used immunoSEQ multiplex PCR; TCRdb keeps in-frame clones, though not all of them. The table lists roughly 250,000 clones, roughly 90% of them singletons. The CDR3 spans 15 residues. Germline lookup yields CDR1 LNHDA and CDR2 SQIVND (reference sequence). V trimming: 2 bases; J trimming: 3 bases; junction bases outside the gene matches: 4. The genes are TRBV19 and TRBJ2-1, with 7 bases aligning to TRBD1. Source material: PBMCs or T cells enriched from blood (not recorded which). The receptor was derived from a woman aged 30 to 39 with acute COVID-19. The CDR3 DNA reads TGTGCCAGTAGTATAATGGCAGGGGGCTACAATGAGCAGTTCTTC. Its translation is CASSIMAGGYNEQFF.